This T cell receptor (beta chain) was identified in a study of blood T cell repertoires in COVID-19. Only in-frame clones appear in the TCRdb table, and some are missing; sequencing was by immunoSEQ multiplex PCR. Among about 20,000 clones listed, around 90% were seen once. The CDR3 is made up of 14 amino acids. The germline V gene has CDR1 MNHEY and CDR2 SMNVEV (reference sequence). V lost 5 bases, J lost 3 bases, and 7 bases stayed unmatched. The sequence derives from a human donor in a cohort sampled during active COVID-19. Sequenced input: peripheral blood. The chain uses TRBV27 and TRBJ2-7; TRBD1 agrees at 7 bases. The CDR3 DNA reads TGTGCCAGCAGTATCCGGGACAGAAACTACGAGCAGTACTTC. Translating it yields CASSIRDRNYEQYF.